These T cell receptor beta chains were read from a single sample in a study of early T cells in non-severe SARS-CoV-2 infection. TCRdb independently ran MiXCR on the 5' RACE reads; one entry per CDR3 protein. The data contain 85,000 to 100,000 distinct CDR3 sequences, roughly 15% of them singletons. The sequencing used whole blood, collected at baseline. These receptor sequences come from an adult who was a healthcare worker with PCR-confirmed SARS-CoV-2 infection or an uninfected control (not recorded which). Both conserved end residues are part of each CDR3.

j_call	v_call	cdr3_aa
TRBJ2-1	TRBV20-1	CSASGGLAEYNEQFF
TRBJ2-5	TRBV7-9	CASSGPRGTGGQETQYF
TRBJ2-1	TRBV12-3/TRBV12-4	CASSSGLAGWDEQFF
TRBJ2-3	TRBV27	CASVSGGSTDTQYF
TRBJ2-4	TRBV4-2	CASSQVQGENIQYF
TRBJ2-5	TRBV6-2/TRBV6-3	CASGGLDGETQYF
TRBJ2-1	TRBV20-1	CSAAHLNNEQFF
TRBJ2-1	TRBV5-4	CASSLGALVDEQFF
TRBJ1-2	TRBV27	CASSYQGANYGYTF
TRBJ2-2	TRBV9	CASSVAAIAGELFF
TRBJ1-1	TRBV29-1	CSVEHRENTEAFF
TRBJ1-1	TRBV28	CASSSQIYTEAFF
TRBJ2-3	TRBV12-3/TRBV12-4	CASSPVGSYTDTQYF
TRBJ2-3	TRBV7-2	CASSGREVTDTQYF
TRBJ2-1	TRBV12-3/TRBV12-4	CASSLAMSGVEQFF
TRBJ2-1	TRBV12-3/TRBV12-4	CASSRGDEQFF
TRBJ2-1	TRBV7-2	CASSLGGSPYNEQFF
TRBJ1-1	TRBV2	CARKSERDTEAFF
TRBJ2-3	TRBV27	CASSLRPGDTQYF
TRBJ2-5	TRBV6-5	CASSSESVGTGSLETQYF
TRBJ1-5	TRBV28	CASGRQPQHF
TRBJ2-1	TRBV6-1	CATSNGDYNEQFF
TRBJ2-3	TRBV6-2/TRBV6-3	CASRNLRGPQDTQYF
TRBJ2-1	TRBV24-1	CATSDQGQGRGEQFF
TRBJ2-1	TRBV7-2	CASSSGLAGTNEQFF
TRBJ2-7	TRBV27	CASSLLPPGLSLYF
TRBJ1-2	TRBV7-3	CASSSDRGRTYGYTF
TRBJ2-4	TRBV12-3/TRBV12-4	CASTRDRNIQYF
TRBJ1-5	TRBV28	CASSLGQGGNQPQHF
TRBJ2-7	TRBV7-6	CASSLESGRVYEQYF
TRBJ2-1	TRBV20-1	CSAIWTSGRGSLYNEQFF
TRBJ2-7	TRBV10-3	CAISDLRQNPYEQYF
TRBJ2-5	TRBV28	CASSLVLGELETQYF
TRBJ2-7	TRBV3-1	CASSLHGASPYEQYF
TRBJ2-2	TRBV19	CASLGWGIPTGELFF
TRBJ2-3	TRBV27	CASSLVPLSADTQYF
TRBJ1-2	TRBV12-3/TRBV12-4	CASREGNYGYTF
TRBJ1-2	TRBV7-9	CAVDGYTF
TRBJ2-3	TRBV10-1	CASMYRGRLTDTQYF
TRBJ2-3	TRBV11-2	CASSLAGRGTDTQYF
TRBJ2-7	TRBV12-3/TRBV12-4	CASSLGGPYEQYF
TRBJ2-1	TRBV4-3	CASSQDVSVNEQFF
TRBJ2-7	TRBV4-3	CASSHSTGLLYEQYF
TRBJ2-7	TRBV20-1	CSANGVSSYEQYF
TRBJ2-3	TRBV5-1	CASLRGGSTDTQYF
TRBJ2-1	TRBV11-2	CASSLGGSSGRDEQFF
TRBJ2-3	TRBV4-1	CASSQVPLRTSTDTQYF
TRBJ1-5	TRBV12-3/TRBV12-4	CASKQGGQPQHF